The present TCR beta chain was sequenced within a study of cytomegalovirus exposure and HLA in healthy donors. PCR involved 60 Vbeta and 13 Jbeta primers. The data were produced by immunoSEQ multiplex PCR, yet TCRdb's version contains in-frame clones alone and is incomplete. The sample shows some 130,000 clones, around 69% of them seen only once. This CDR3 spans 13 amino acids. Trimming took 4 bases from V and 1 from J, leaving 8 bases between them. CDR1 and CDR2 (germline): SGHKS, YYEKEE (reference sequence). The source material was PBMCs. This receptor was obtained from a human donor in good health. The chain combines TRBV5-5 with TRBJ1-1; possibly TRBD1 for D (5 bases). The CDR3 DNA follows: TGTGCCAGCAGCCGACAGCCGAACACTGAAGCTTTCTTT. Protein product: CASSRQPNTEAFF. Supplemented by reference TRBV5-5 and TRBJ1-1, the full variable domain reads DAGVTQSPTHLIKTRGQQVTLRCSPISGHKSVSWYQQVLGQGPQFIFQYYEKEERGRGNFPDRFSARQFPNYSSELNVNALLLGDSALYLCASSRQPNTEAFFGQGTRLTVV.